A single sample gave rise to the 14 T cell receptor beta chains below, sequenced in a study of blood T cell repertoires in COVID-19. The table came from immunoSEQ multiplex PCR; TCRdb's copy has only in-frame clones and leaves some out. The sample shows around 120,000 clones, almost 90% of them seen only once. The sequenced sample consisted of peripheral blood. The receptors come from a woman aged 60-70 years with COVID-19, enrolled during active disease.

This chain joins TRBV7-9 and TRBJ2-7; TRBD1 agrees at 8 bases. This CDR3 contains 15 residues. From germline, CDR1 is SEHNR and CDR2 FQNEAQ (reference sequence). The V segment lost 5 bases and the J segment 3 bases; nucleotides outside the gene matches: 9. The CDR3 DNA follows: TGTGCCAGCAGCCGGAGCCGGGACAGGAGCTACGAGCAGTACTTC. Translation: CASSRSRDRSYEQYF.

V and J are TRBV11-2 and TRBJ2-3; D gene uncertain. CDR1 and CDR2 from the germline V gene are SGHAT and FQNNGV. CDR3 size: 12 residues. Trimming took 4 bases from V and 4 from J, leaving 6 bases between them. CDR3 residues: CASSSSADTQYF. The CDR3, as DNA: TGTGCCAGCAGCTCCTCCGCAGATACGCAGTATTTT. The full variable domain, in which reference TRBV11-2 and TRBJ2-3 provide the parts outside the CDR3, is EAGVAQSPRYKIIEKRQSVAFWCNPISGHATLYWYQQILGQGPKLLIQFQNNGVVDDSQLPKDRFSAERLKGVDSTLKIQPAKLEDSAVYLCASSSSADTQYFGPGTRLTVL.

The chain links TRBV19 to TRBJ1-5, with 7 nucleotides matching TRBD1. The CDR3 is 13 amino acids. After removal of 5 bases from V and 7 bases from J, the junction contained 5 bases not matched to a gene. Germline CDR1 LNHDA, CDR2 SQIVND (reference sequence). CDR3 in amino acids: CASSFDREQPQHF. CDR3 sequence (DNA): TGTGCCAGTAGTTTCGACAGGGAGCAGCCCCAGCATTTT.

This rearrangement joins TRBV19 to TRBJ2-3; 7 bases align to TRBD1. V trimming: 4 bases; J trimming: 0 bases; junction bases outside the gene matches: 7. The CDR3 loop spans 16 amino acids. Germline CDR1 LNHDA, CDR2 SQIVND (reference sequence). The CDR3 spells CASSNRQGDSTDTQYF. Here the CDR3 DNA reads TGTGCCAGTAGTAATCGACAGGGAGATAGCACAGATACGCAGTATTTT.

The table lists this clone with a count of one. J is TRBJ2-7 and V is TRBV19; 7 bases fit TRBD1. V lost 5 bases and J lost 7; bases outside the gene matches: 11. Germline CDR1 and CDR2: LNHDA and SQIVND (reference sequence). CDR3 length: 14 amino acids. The CDR3 sequence: CASSLGTIRGEQYF. In DNA form, the CDR3 reads TGTGCCAGTAGTCTCGGGACAATCAGGGGGGAGCAGTACTTC.

The rearrangement uses TRBV21-1 and TRBJ2-1; the table's D call TRBD2 went unverified against the DNA. TRBV21-1 is deemed a pseudogene. The CDR3 length is 16 residues. CDR3: CASSKIQGGSGNEQFF. The CDR3 DNA sequence: TGTGCCAGCAGCAAAATACAGGGAGGGAGCGGCAATGAGCAGTTCTTC.

This chain uses TRBV6-6 with TRBJ1-5; no definite D call. V was pared by 0 bases and J by 0 bases, with 9 bases between. Germline loops: CDR1 MNHNY, CDR2 SVGAGI (reference sequence). CDR3 length: 16 amino acids. CDR3: CASSYSAGFSNQPQHF. The CDR3, as DNA: TGTGCCAGCAGTTACTCTGCCGGGTTTAGCAATCAGCCCCAGCATTTT.

Points on this clone: The sample has other DNA sequences that encode this CDR3 too. The chain uses TRBV2 and TRBJ2-2; 9 bases align to TRBD1. CDR1 is SNHLY, CDR2 FYNNEI, per germline. The CDR3 loop spans 15 amino acids. Germline trimming cut 6 bases from V and 3 bases from J; bases unmatched to any gene: 5. CDR3: CASRGDRADTGELFF. The CDR3 bases are TGTGCCAGCAGAGGGGACAGGGCGGACACCGGGGAGCTGTTTTTT.

The chain couples TRBV3-1 (or the pseudogene TRBV3-2) to TRBJ2-1; D call uncertain. V lost 3 bases and J lost 8, with 11 bases in between. From germline, CDR1 is LGHDT and CDR2 YNNKEL (reference sequence). The CDR3 has 13 amino acids. In DNA, the CDR3 is TGTGCCAGCAGCCACCTCTTGGCCGATGAGCAGTTCTTC. Encoded protein: CASSHLLADEQFF.

This chain connects TRBV29-1 to TRBJ2-2, with D unclear. V was cut by 7 bases and J by 2 bases, with 8 bases left in between. The CDR3 covers 12 residues. Per germline, CDR1 SQVTM and CDR2 ANQGSEA. CDR3 in amino acids: CSGRENTGELFF. DNA of the CDR3: TGCAGCGGTAGAGAAAACACCGGGGAGCTGTTTTTT.

This clone has a single count. The chain combines TRBV7-9 with TRBJ1-1; TRBD1 might be the D (6 bases). This CDR3 has 14 residues. Germline V gene lookup returns CDR1 SEHNR and CDR2 FQNEAQ (reference sequence). V lost 7 bases, J lost 1 base, and 13 bases lay in between. The CDR3 loop is CASTGQRQNTEAFF. The CDR3 nucleotides read TGTGCCAGCACAGGACAGCGACAGAACACTGAAGCTTTCTTT. The full variable domain, rest sourced from reference TRBV7-9 and TRBJ1-1, is DTGVSQNPRHKITKRGQNVTFRCDPISEHNRLYWYRQTLGQGPEFLTYFQNEAQLEKSRLLSDRFSAERPKGSFSTLEIQRTEQGDSAMYLCASTGQRQNTEAFFGQGTRLTVV.

This chain joins TRBV19 and TRBJ1-2; 9 nucleotides line up with TRBD1. Trimming cost V 2 bases and J 6 bases; bases outside gene matches: 1. The CDR3 covers 13 residues. The germline gives CDR1 LNHDA, CDR2 SQIVND (reference sequence). CDR3 in DNA: TGTGCCAGTAGTATACGGACAGGGGATGGCTACACCTTC. It specifies CASSIRTGDGYTF.

This rearrangement joins TRBV27 to TRBJ1-5; tentatively, D is TRBD1 (5 bases). Trimming removed 4 bases at V and 3 bases at J, with 13 bases between. Per the germline V gene, CDR1 is MNHEY and CDR2 is SMNVEV (reference sequence). The CDR3 has 15 residues. DNA for the CDR3: TGTGCCAGCAGTTACCCAGGGATCCCCAATCAGCCCCAGCATTTT. Translating gives CASSYPGIPNQPQHF.

CDR3 bases: TGTGCCAGCAGCTCCTCCCAAACAGGGCTCACTGAAGCTTTCTTT. It yields the protein CASSSSQTGLTEAFF. This chain joins TRBV7-2 and TRBJ1-1; maybe TRBD1 (6 bases). V was clipped by 4 bases and J by 4 bases, with 16 bases between them. CDR3 length equals 15 residues. Germline lookup yields CDR1 SGHTA and CDR2 FQGNSA.